This is a list of T cell receptor beta chains from one sample in a study of blood T cell repertoires in COVID-19. Using immunoSEQ multiplex PCR, the repertoire was profiled, and TCRdb retains in-frame clones only, with some absent. The repertoire holds about 100,000 clones, with around four fifths as singletons. The sample was peripheral blood. The origin of the receptors is a man over 45 with active or convalescent COVID-19. The CDR3 runs from the conserved cysteine through the conserved F or W. The order of the fields is D gene, J gene, V gene, clone size, CDR3 DNA, CDR3 protein. D genes are given only for firm matches. A row's size may be missing; if present it is once, few, many or a size class.

TRBD2 TRBJ2-2 TRBV9 . TGTGCCAGCAGCGTCTCAGCGGGAGTGGCCACCGGGGAGCTGTTTTTT CASSVSAGVATGELFF
. TRBJ1-3 TRBV9 . TGTGCCAGCAGTTTGGGTTCGTCAGGAGGAAACACCATATATTTT CASSLGSSGGNTIYF
. TRBJ2-1 TRBV28 . TGTGCCAGCAGTTGGCGGGACCCGACGTTCTTC CASSWRDPTFF
. TRBJ2-1 TRBV3-1/TRBV3-2 . TGTGCCAGCAGCCAAATAGTATCGGACAGACAAACTTTCTCCTACAATGAGCAGTTCTTC CASSQIVSDRQTFSYNEQFF
TRBD2 TRBJ2-1 TRBV11-3 . TGTGCCAGCAGCTTTTTAAGCGGGGATGAGCAGTTCTTC CASSFLSGDEQFF
. TRBJ2-7 TRBV24-1 . TGTGCCACCAGTGATGCAGATGCCTACGAGCAGTACTTC CATSDADAYEQYF
TRBD1 TRBJ2-1 TRBV5-5 . TGTGCCAGCAGCTTGGTGGGACAGGGAGGGCATGAGCAGTTCTTC CASSLVGQGGHEQFF
TRBD1 TRBJ2-2 TRBV4-1 . TGCGCCAGCAGCCAAGGACAGGGGACCGGGGAGCTGTTTTTT CASSQGQGTGELFF
TRBD2 TRBJ2-3 TRBV10-3 . TGTGCCATCAGCGAGGGACTAGCGGGAGTGGGAGTCACAGATACGCAGTATTTT CAISEGLAGVGVTDTQYF
TRBD2 TRBJ2-5 TRBV6-4 few TGTGCCAGCAGTGCCCTAGCGGGAGGGCCGGAGACCCAGTACTTC CASSALAGGPETQYF
TRBD2 TRBJ2-1 TRBV20-1 . TGCAGTGCTAGTTCGCTAGCGGGAGACCCCAACAATGAGCAGTTCTTC CSASSLAGDPNNEQFF
TRBD1 TRBJ2-1 TRBV3-1/TRBV3-2 . TGTGCCAGCAGTCCCGGGACAGGGACCTACAATGAGCAGTTCTTC CASSPGTGTYNEQFF
TRBD2 TRBJ2-7 TRBV13 once TGTGCCAGCAGCTCTCGCGACAGGACTAGCGGGAACTACGAGCAGTACTTC CASSSRDRTSGNYEQYF
. TRBJ2-7 TRBV6-6 . TGTGCCAGCAGTTACTCGTCCGGGAGTAGCTACGAGCAGTACTTC CASSYSSGSSYEQYF
TRBD2 TRBJ2-1 TRBV19 . TGTGCCAGTAGTCCCGGACTAGCGGGAGGTACAGGGTACAATGAGCAGTTCTTC CASSPGLAGGTGYNEQFF
TRBD1 TRBJ1-6 TRBV19 few TGTGCCAGTAGTATCTTAGGACAGGAGGATTCACCCCTCCACTTT CASSILGQEDSPLHF
TRBD1 TRBJ1-4 TRBV6-5 . TGTGCCAGCGGCCCAGACAGGGGATCTAATGAAAAACTGTTTTTT CASGPDRGSNEKLFF
. TRBJ1-2 TRBV19 . TGTGCCAGTACGGATTCCGCACGCCCGGAGTATGGCTACACCTTC CASTDSARPEYGYTF
TRBD2 TRBJ2-7 TRBV18 . TGTGCCAGCTCACCCCGGGGAAGCGGGAGTCTCGAGCAGTACTTC CASSPRGSGSLEQYF
. TRBJ2-3 TRBV10-2 . TGCGCCAGCAAGGGGATGGATACGCAGTATTTT CASKGMDTQYF
. TRBJ2-2 TRBV29-1 . TGCAGCGTTGTTCGGGAGTTTACCGGGGAGCTGTTTTTT CSVVREFTGELFF
. TRBJ2-3 TRBV7-9 . TGTGCCAGCAGCTCCTGGGGCGATGGTGGTGATACGCAGTATTTT CASSSWGDGGDTQYF
. TRBJ2-2 TRBV12-3/TRBV12-4 . TGTGCCAGCAGTTTACTGAACACCGGGGAGCTGTTTTTT CASSLLNTGELFF
. TRBJ2-3 TRBV19 . TGTGCCAGTAGTATAGGAACAGTCTACACAGATACGCAGTATTTT CASSIGTVYTDTQYF
. TRBJ2-3 TRBV21-1 . TGTGCCAGCAGCAAAGACTGGTCTAGCGGGAGTAGTTGGACAGATACGCAGTATTTT CASSKDWSSGSSWTDTQYF
TRBD1 TRBJ1-5 TRBV6-2/TRBV6-3 few TGTGCCAGCAGTTACGACAGGGCCAATCAGCCCCAGCATTTT CASSYDRANQPQHF
. TRBJ1-1 TRBV25-1 . TGTGCCAGCTTAAATGATCGGGTCCCCACTGAAGCTTTCTTT CASLNDRVPTEAFF
TRBD2 TRBJ2-7 TRBV19 once TGTGCCAGTAGTCCGCGCGGAGCGGGAGGGAACTACGAGCAGTACTTC CASSPRGAGGNYEQYF
TRBD1 TRBJ2-2 TRBV3-1/TRBV3-2 . TGTGCCAGCAGCCTTCCGGGACAGGGTCCCGGGGAGCTGTTTTTT CASSLPGQGPGELFF
. TRBJ1-5 TRBV7-9 . TGTGCCAGCAGCTTATCCAACATACCTAATCAGCCCCAGCATTTT CASSLSNIPNQPQHF
TRBD2 TRBJ2-7 TRBV5-4 . TGTGCCAGCAGCAGTGGGACTAGCGGGAAGTACGAGCAGTACTTC CASSSGTSGKYEQYF
TRBD2 TRBJ2-2 TRBV27 once TGTGCCAGCAGCAAGTTACTAGCGGGGTACACCGGGGAGCTGTTTTTT CASSKLLAGYTGELFF
TRBD2 TRBJ2-1 TRBV11-1 few TGTGCCAGCAGCCGGACTAGAAGCCACAATGAGCAGTTCTTC CASSRTRSHNEQFF
. TRBJ2-3 TRBV5-6 . TGTGCCAGCAGCACTAGGAGAACGCAGTATTTT CASSTRRTQYF
TRBD1 TRBJ1-4 TRBV4-2 few TGTGCCAGCAGCCAAGATGGGGGACAGTCTAATGAAAAACTGTTTTTT CASSQDGGQSNEKLFF
TRBD1 TRBJ2-7 TRBV6-5 . TGTGCCAGCAGTTTAGGACAGGGTTTGTACTTC CASSLGQGLYF
. TRBJ1-4 TRBV30 . TGTGCAGCAGAGGCATATAATGAAAAACTGTTTTTT CAAEAYNEKLFF
TRBD1 TRBJ2-7 TRBV5-1 . TGCGCCAGCAGCTTCACAGGGGTTGGGGTTCAGTACTTC CASSFTGVGVQYF
. TRBJ2-1 TRBV5-6 once TGTGCCAGCAGCTTCGCGACAGCAAAGGAGCAGTTCTTC CASSFATAKEQFF
. TRBJ1-1 TRBV3-1/TRBV3-2 . TGTGCCAGTGTCCAGACCCTCGGGACTGAAGCTTTCTTT CASVQTLGTEAFF
. TRBJ2-3 TRBV9 . TGTGCCAGCAGCGTAGCGGCGGGATACACAGATACGCAGTATTTT CASSVAAGYTDTQYF
. TRBJ2-3 TRBV12-3/TRBV12-4 . TGTGCCAGCAGTTTAGGGGGCGCAGATACGCAGTATTTT CASSLGGADTQYF
. TRBJ2-3 TRBV1 . TGCACCAGCAGCCATGGACGTCGCGGGAGAGGGACAGATACGCAGTATTTT CTSSHGRRGRGTDTQYF
TRBD2 TRBJ2-1 TRBV18 . TGTGCCAGCTCACCTTTTAGCGGGAGTGGGGGCAATGAGCAGTTCTTC CASSPFSGSGGNEQFF
. TRBJ2-5 TRBV28 few TGTGCCATACGGGGTTTAGACCAAGAGACCCAGTACTTC CAIRGLDQETQYF
. TRBJ2-1 TRBV6-5 . TGTGCCAGCAAGGGCGGGACCCACAATGAGCAGTTCTTC CASKGGTHNEQFF
TRBD2 TRBJ2-5 TRBV7-3 . TGTGCCAGCAGCAAGACTAGCTCCCAAGAGACCCAGTACTTC CASSKTSSQETQYF
. TRBJ1-3 TRBV28 . TGTGCCAGCAGGGGTGAGGGTTTAAACTCTGGAAACACCATATATTTT CASRGEGLNSGNTIYF
. TRBJ1-3 TRBV6-1 . TGTGCCAGCTCAGGAGGGATTGGAAACACCATATATTTT CASSGGIGNTIYF
. TRBJ2-1 TRBV7-2 . TGTGCCAGCAGCCCGATGAGTGAGCAGTTCTTC CASSPMSEQFF
TRBD1 TRBJ2-7 TRBV25-1 . TGTGCCAGCAGTTCATACAGGGGTAGCCTCTACGTCTTC CASSSYRGSLYVF
TRBD2 TRBJ2-5 TRBV30 . TGTGCCTGGAGTACCCCCGGGGGGGGGCCGGGGGAGACCCAGTACTTC CAWSTPGGGPGETQYF